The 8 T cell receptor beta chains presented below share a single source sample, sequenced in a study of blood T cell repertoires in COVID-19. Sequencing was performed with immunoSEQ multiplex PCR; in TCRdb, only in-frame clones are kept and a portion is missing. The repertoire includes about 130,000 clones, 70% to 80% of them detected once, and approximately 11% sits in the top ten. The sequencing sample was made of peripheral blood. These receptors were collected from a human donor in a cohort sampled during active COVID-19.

The CDR3: CASSPKGQGRTSTDTQYF. Here the CDR3 DNA reads TGTGCCAGCTCACCAAAGGGACAGGGTCGAACTAGCACAGATACGCAGTATTTT. The rearrangement links TRBV18 to TRBJ2-3, with 9 bases matching TRBD1. V trimming: 2 bases; J trimming: 0 bases; junction bases outside the gene matches: 9. Germline values: CDR1 KGHSH, CDR2 LQKENI. This CDR3 contains 18 residues.

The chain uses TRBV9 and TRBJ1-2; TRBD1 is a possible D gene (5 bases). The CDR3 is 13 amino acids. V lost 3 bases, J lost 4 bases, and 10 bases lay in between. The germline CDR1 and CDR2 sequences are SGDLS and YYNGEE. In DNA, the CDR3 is TGTGCCAGCAGCGGAGACAGCTTCTATGGCTACACCTTC. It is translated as CASSGDSFYGYTF.

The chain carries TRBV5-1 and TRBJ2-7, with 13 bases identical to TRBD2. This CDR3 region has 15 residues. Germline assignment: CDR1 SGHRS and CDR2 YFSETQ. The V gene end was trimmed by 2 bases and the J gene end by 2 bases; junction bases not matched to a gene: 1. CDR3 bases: TGCGCCAGCAGCTTTACTAGCGGGGGGGCCTACGAGCAGTACTTC. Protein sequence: CASSFTSGGAYEQYF.

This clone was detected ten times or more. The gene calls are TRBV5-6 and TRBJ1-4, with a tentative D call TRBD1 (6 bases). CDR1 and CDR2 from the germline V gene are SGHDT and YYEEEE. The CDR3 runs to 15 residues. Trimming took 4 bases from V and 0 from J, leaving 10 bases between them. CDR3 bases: TGTGCCAGCAGCCCGACAGGAGCAACTAATGAAAAACTGTTTTTT. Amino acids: CASSPTGATNEKLFF.

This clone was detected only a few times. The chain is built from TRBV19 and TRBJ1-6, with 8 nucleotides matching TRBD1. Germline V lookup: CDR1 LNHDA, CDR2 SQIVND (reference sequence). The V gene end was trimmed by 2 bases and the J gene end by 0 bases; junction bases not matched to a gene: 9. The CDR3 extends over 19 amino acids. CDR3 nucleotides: TGTGCCAGTAGTATATTGGCCGGACAGGGAGGCTCCTATAATTCACCCCTCCACTTT. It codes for CASSILAGQGGSYNSPLHF.

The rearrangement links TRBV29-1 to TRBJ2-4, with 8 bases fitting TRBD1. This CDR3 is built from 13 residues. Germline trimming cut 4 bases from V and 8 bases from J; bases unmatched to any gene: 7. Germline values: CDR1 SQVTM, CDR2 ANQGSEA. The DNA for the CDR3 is TGCAGCGTTGTAGGGGACAGGCGGGACATTCAGTACTTC. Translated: CSVVGDRRDIQYF.

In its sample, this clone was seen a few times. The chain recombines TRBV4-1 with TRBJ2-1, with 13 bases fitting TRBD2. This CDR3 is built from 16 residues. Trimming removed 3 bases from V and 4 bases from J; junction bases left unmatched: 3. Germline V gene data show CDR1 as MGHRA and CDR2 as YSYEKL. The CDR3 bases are TGCGCCAGCAGCCATCCGGGACTAGCGGGGTACAATGAGCAGTTCTTC. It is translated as CASSHPGLAGYNEQFF.

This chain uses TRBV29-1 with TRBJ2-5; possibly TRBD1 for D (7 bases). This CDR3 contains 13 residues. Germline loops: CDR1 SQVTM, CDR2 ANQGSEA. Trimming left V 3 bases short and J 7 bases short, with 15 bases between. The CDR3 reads CSVEEGALGTQYF. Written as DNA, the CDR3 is TGCAGCGTTGAGGAGGGGGCCTTGGGGACCCAGTACTTC.